This TCR beta chain is drawn from a study of technical replicates of blood from a handful of donors. Sequencing was performed with immunoSEQ multiplex PCR; in TCRdb, only in-frame clones are kept and a portion is missing. The profile shows 75,000 to 95,000 clones, 94% of them singletons. This CDR3 is 15 amino acids long. Trimming removed 10 bases from V and 7 bases from J; junction bases left unmatched: 16. CDR1 and CDR2 (germline): WNHNN, SYGVQD (reference sequence). The source is a human donor in good health. The sequenced material came from T cells isolated from PBMCs. The V gene is TRBV10-1, the J gene TRBJ1-1; 9 bases line up with TRBD1. The CDR3 bases are TGCGCCACTAATACCGGGACAGGGAATGACCTTGAAGCTTTCTTT. Amino acids: CATNTGTGNDLEAFF.